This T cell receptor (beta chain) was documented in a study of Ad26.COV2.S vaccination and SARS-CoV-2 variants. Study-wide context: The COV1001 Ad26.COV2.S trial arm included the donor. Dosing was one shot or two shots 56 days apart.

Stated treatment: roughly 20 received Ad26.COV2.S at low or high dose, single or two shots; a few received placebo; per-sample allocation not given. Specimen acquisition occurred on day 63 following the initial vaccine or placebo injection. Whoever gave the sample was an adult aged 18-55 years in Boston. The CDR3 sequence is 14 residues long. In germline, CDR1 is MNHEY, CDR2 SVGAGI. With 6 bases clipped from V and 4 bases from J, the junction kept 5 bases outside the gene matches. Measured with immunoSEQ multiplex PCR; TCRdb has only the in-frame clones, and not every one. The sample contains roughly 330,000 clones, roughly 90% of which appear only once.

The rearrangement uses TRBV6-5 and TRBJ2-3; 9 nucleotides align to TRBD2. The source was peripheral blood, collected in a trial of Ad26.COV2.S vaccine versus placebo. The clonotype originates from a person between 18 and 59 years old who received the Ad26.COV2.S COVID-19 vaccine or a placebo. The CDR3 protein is CASSDIAGADTQYF. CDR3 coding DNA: TGTGCCAGCAGCGATATAGCGGGAGCAGATACGCAGTATTTT.